This paragraph covers one TCR beta chain sequence. In germline, CDR1 is MNHEY, CDR2 SVGEGT. The CDR3 extends over 16 amino acids. Trimming left V 2 bases short and J 1 base short, with 13 bases between. It was with a sample-barcoded 5' primer and a J-beta primer mix that a second PCR of roughly 6 to 11 cycles was run. TCRdb called the 5' RACE reads again in MiXCR, with one record for every CDR3 protein. Of hundreds of thousands of distinct CDR3 sequences listed, under 45% are singletons. This entry belongs to a study of blood T cells in healthy people across ages. The sequencing sample was made of blood. This sequence originates from a man between 60 and 75 years old in good health. The rearrangement links TRBV6-2 or TRBV6-3 to TRBJ2-3; TRBD2 might be the D (7 bases). Here the CDR3 reads CASSYIGGAGTDTQYF. The CDR3 DNA sequence: TGTGCCAGCAGTTACATAGGGGGGGCCGGCACAGATACGCAGTATTTT.